One sample yielded the 17 T cell receptor beta chains listed below, sequenced in a study of blood T cell repertoires in COVID-19. Sequenced by immunoSEQ multiplex PCR; TCRdb stores in-frame clones only, minus some. The data contain roughly 200,000 clones, 85% to 90% of them singletons. Sequencing used PBMCs or T cells enriched from blood (not recorded which). The origin of the receptors is a man in his forties who had recovered from COVID-19.

The chain carries TRBV7-9 and TRBJ2-1; TRBD2 might be the D (6 bases). The germline CDR1 and CDR2 sequences are SEHNR and FQNEAQ (reference sequence). The CDR3 extends over 15 amino acids. The ends were cut back, 2 bases at V and 4 bases at J, with 12 bases in the middle. As DNA, the CDR3 is TGTGCCAGCAGCTTAATCCAGCGGGTTTACAATGAGCAGTTCTTC. It yields the protein CASSLIQRVYNEQFF.

The genes are TRBV13 and TRBJ2-1; D is ambiguous. Germline V lookup: CDR1 PRHDT, CDR2 FYEKMQ (reference sequence). V was shortened by 0 bases and J by 6 bases, with 9 bases between the two germline ends. The CDR3 extends over 14 amino acids. The CDR3 protein is CASSLGRTPNEQFF. DNA of the CDR3: TGTGCCAGCAGCTTAGGCAGAACCCCCAATGAGCAGTTCTTC.

As for this clone: One end of the junction fails to match germline, which may point to a read error. V usage is TRBV28 and J usage is TRBJ2-7; D is possibly TRBD2 (5 bases). CDR3 length equals 12 residues. Germline CDR1 and CDR2: MDHEN and SYDVKM. For the CDR3, the DNA is TGTGCCAGCAGTTCCACCCTACGTGGACTGGACTTC. As protein: CASSSTLRGLDF.

The chain has TRBV4-1 and TRBJ2-3, with TRBD2 identical over 7 bases. Germline trimming cut 1 base from V and 3 bases from J; bases unmatched to any gene: 7. Germline V gene data show CDR1 as MGHRA and CDR2 as YSYEKL. The CDR3 sequence is 16 residues long. The CDR3 sequence: CASSQVGGSRTDTQYF. The CDR3 bases are TGCGCCAGCAGCCAAGTGGGCGGGAGTAGGACAGATACGCAGTATTTT.

The chain links TRBV11-2 to TRBJ1-6, with D possibly TRBD1 on 6 matching bases. V gave up 5 bases and J gave up 4 bases, with 12 bases separating them. CDR1 and CDR2 from the germline V gene are SGHAT and FQNNGV. The CDR3 is 15 amino acids. This CDR3 reads CASSPTGQYNSPLHF. DNA of the CDR3: TGTGCCAGCAGCCCGACCGGACAGTATAATTCACCCCTCCACTTT.

The chain uses TRBV6-5 and TRBJ1-2, with 7 bases fitting TRBD1. This CDR3 is 13 amino acids long. V lost 10 bases and J lost 2; bases outside the gene matches: 7. Germline lookup yields CDR1 MNHEY and CDR2 SVGAGI. The CDR3 bases are TGTGCCATCCGCACGACAGGGAACTATGGCTACACCTTC. This translates into CAIRTTGNYGYTF.

The rearrangement joins TRBV6-5 to TRBJ1-5, with 8 bases identical to TRBD1. CDR1 and CDR2 from the germline V gene are MNHEY and SVGAGI. V lost 6 bases, J lost 9 bases, and 13 bases stayed unmatched. The CDR3 covers 15 residues. The chain's CDR3 is CASSTAQGAVGPQHF. The CDR3 DNA is TGTGCCAGCAGCACCGCTCAGGGGGCCGTGGGGCCCCAGCATTTT.

The chain carries TRBV5-1 and TRBJ2-1; D is unclear. CDR1 and CDR2 (germline): SGHRS, YFSETQ. The CDR3 sequence is 13 residues long. V was clipped by 0 bases and J by 7 bases, with 8 bases between them. The DNA of the CDR3 is TGCGCCAGCAGCTTGGGTCTCACTAATGAGCAGTTCTTC. It encodes CASSLGLTNEQFF.

The chain employs TRBV19 and TRBJ2-7; 9 bases match TRBD1. The CDR3 has 14 amino acids. Trimming removed 5 bases from V and 3 bases from J; junction bases left unmatched: 5. Germline assignment: CDR1 LNHDA and CDR2 SQIVND (reference sequence). CDR3 amino acids: CASSLQGADYEQYF. Here the CDR3 DNA reads TGTGCCAGTAGTCTACAGGGGGCGGACTACGAGCAGTACTTC.

This chain uses TRBV6-5 with TRBJ1-3; D gene ambiguous. Trimming left V 8 bases short and J 4 bases short, with 15 bases between. Looked up from germline, CDR1 is MNHEY and CDR2 is SVGAGI. This CDR3 contains 14 residues. Here the CDR3 reads CASSSGVAGNTIYF. CDR3 DNA: TGTGCCAGCTCATCGGGAGTTGCCGGAAACACCATATATTTT.

The rearrangement joins TRBV30 to TRBJ1-5, with TRBD1 matching 7 bases. J lost 5 bases, V lost 2 bases, and 9 bases had no gene match. The CDR3 sequence is 15 residues long. The germline V gene has CDR1 GTSNPN and CDR2 SVGIG (reference sequence). This CDR3 reads CAWSQSAGTDQPQHF. DNA of the CDR3: TGTGCCTGGAGTCAATCAGCCGGGACAGATCAGCCCCAGCATTTT.

The rearrangement links TRBV18 to TRBJ2-5; the match to TRBD1 covers 9 bases. This CDR3 comprises 13 residues. Trimming took 5 bases from V and 4 from J; bases not matched to a gene: 2. Germline values: CDR1 KGHSH, CDR2 LQKENI. CDR3 amino acids: CASSLGQGETQYF. The CDR3 DNA sequence: TGTGCCAGCTCATTGGGACAGGGAGAGACCCAGTACTTC.

The chain couples TRBV28 to TRBJ2-1; TRBD2 agrees at 8 bases. CDR1 and CDR2 from the germline V gene are MDHEN and SYDVKM. V trimming: 6 bases; J trimming: 4 bases; junction bases outside the gene matches: 8. The CDR3 covers 15 residues. CDR3 loop: CASSPAGVGYNEQFF. The CDR3 DNA reads TGTGCCAGCAGCCCAGCGGGAGTGGGTTACAATGAGCAGTTCTTC.

Only a few counts were recorded for this clone. The chain uses TRBV9 and TRBJ2-2; no clear D gene. Germline V gene data show CDR1 as SGDLS and CDR2 as YYNGEE. V shed 1 base and J shed 7 bases, with 14 bases lying between them. This CDR3 is built from 15 residues. The DNA of the CDR3 is TGTGCCAGCAGCGTAAATCCGGGTTCGGGCGGGGAGCTGTTTTTT. Translating it yields CASSVNPGSGGELFF. Drawing the rest from reference TRBV9 and TRBJ2-2, the complete variable domain is DSGVTQTPKHLITATGQRVTLRCSPRSGDLSVYWYQQSLDQGLQFLIQYYNGEERAKGNILERFSAQQFPDLHSELNLSSLELGDSALYFCASSVNPGSGGELFFGEGSRLTVL.

The chain employs TRBV27 and TRBJ2-7, with TRBD2 matching 9 bases. The V gene end was trimmed by 9 bases and the J gene end by 2 bases; junction bases not matched to a gene: 8. The CDR3 has 14 residues. The germline gives CDR1 MNHEY, CDR2 SMNVEV (reference sequence). CDR3 residues: CARHTSSGTYEQYF. Written as DNA, the CDR3 is TGTGCCAGGCATACTTCTAGCGGGACCTACGAGCAGTACTTC.

The chain joins TRBV28 to TRBJ1-5, with D unresolved. This CDR3 has 14 amino acids. Trimming took off 2 bases at V and 2 bases at J, with 7 bases between the two ends. In germline, CDR1 is MDHEN, CDR2 SYDVKM. As DNA, the CDR3 is TGTGCCAGCAGTTTAGTTCCAGGCAATCAGCCCCAGCATTTT. Protein sequence: CASSLVPGNQPQHF.

V and J are TRBV27 and TRBJ2-3, with D possibly being TRBD2 (6 bases). The CDR3 covers 14 residues. Germline CDR1 MNHEY, CDR2 SMNVEV (reference sequence). Trimming cost V 2 bases and J 6 bases, with 12 bases left between them. CDR3 in DNA: TGTGCCAGCAGTTTAATAGGGGAGGAGGATACGCAGTATTTT. Translated, it gives CASSLIGEEDTQYF.